Each of the 21 T cell receptor beta chains below was sequenced from the same sample in a study of cytomegalovirus exposure and HLA in healthy donors (dated by TCRdb to 2016 to 2017). Receptors were amplified or captured by the immunoSEQ multiplex PCR assay. A mixture of 60 forward primers for TCR Vbeta segments and 13 reverse primers for TCR Jbeta segments was used in the multiplex PCR. The table was pulled from immuneACCESS by TCRdb, which kept in-frame rearrangements only. Such tables lose some clones; where checked, under half of the loss comes from unresolved V genes, and the rest has no known cause. This sample lists 200,000 to 300,000 clones; 82% were detected once. In total, the top ten clones hold 5.4% of the sample. Sequenced sample: PBMCs. The receptors derive from a woman aged 40 to 50 in good health and CMV-seropositive.

This chain uses TRBV2 with TRBJ2-3, with D possibly TRBD2 on 5 matching bases. The CDR3 covers 12 residues. The germline V gene encodes CDR1 SNHLY and CDR2 FYNNEI. With 6 bases removed from V and 4 bases from J, the gap between germline ends came to 8 bases. CDR3 DNA sequence: TGTGCCAGCAGGAGGGTAGCAGATACGCAGTATTTT. Encoded protein: CASRRVADTQYF.

The gene calls are TRBV27 and TRBJ2-1; TRBD1 is a possible D gene (5 bases). The CDR3 is 11 residues long. V was cut by 8 bases and J by 8 bases, with 10 bases left in between. Per the germline V gene, CDR1 is MNHEY and CDR2 is SMNVEV (reference sequence). CDR3 nucleotides: TGTGCCAGCGTAGACAGAGATGAGCAGTTCTTC. It codes for CASVDRDEQFF.

The chain couples TRBV6-1 to TRBJ1-2, with D possibly matching TRBD1 (5 bases). V dropped 6 bases and J dropped 5 bases, with 16 bases sitting between them. The CDR3 runs to 14 residues. CDR1 MNHNS and CDR2 SASEGT come from the germline V gene. The CDR3 sequence is CASRRQGGSYGYTF. The CDR3 DNA reads as TGTGCCAGCAGGCGGCAGGGCGGGAGTTATGGCTACACCTTC.

This clone was seen a few times. The genes are TRBV7-9 and TRBJ1-4; TRBD1 agrees at 8 bases. This CDR3 spans 14 amino acids. The V segment lost 7 bases and the J segment 3 bases; nucleotides outside the gene matches: 4. Germline V gene sequence: CDR1 SEHNR, CDR2 FQNEAQ (reference sequence). The DNA of the CDR3 is TGTGCCAGCAACTCACAGGGGGCTAATGAAAAACTGTTTTTT. Protein sequence: CASNSQGANEKLFF.

The chain carries TRBV19 and TRBJ2-5, with D perhaps TRBD1 (5 bases). The germline CDR1 and CDR2 sequences are LNHDA and SQIVND (reference sequence). The CDR3 contains 15 residues. V lost 3 bases to trimming and J lost 1 base, with 12 bases between them. CDR3 nucleotide sequence: TGTGCCAGTAGTATCCTGGGGCAGGGCCAAGAGACCCAGTACTTC. Translated, it gives CASSILGQGQETQYF.

CDR3 sequence reads: CASSFRGWNQPQHF. DNA for the CDR3: TGTGCCAGCAGCTTCAGGGGTTGGAATCAGCCCCAGCATTTT. The rearrangement links TRBV5-6 to TRBJ1-5, with D maybe TRBD1 (6 bases). The CDR3 sequence is 14 residues long. Germline-derived CDR1 and CDR2 are SGHDT and YYEEEE. With 2 bases removed from V and 4 bases from J, the gap between germline ends came to 10 bases. Full variable domain (missing parts from reference TRBV5-6 and TRBJ1-5): DAGVTQSPTHLIKTRGQQVTLRCSPKSGHDTVSWYQQALGQGPQFIFQYYEEEERQRGNFPDRFSGHQFPNYSSELNVNALLLGDSALYLCASSFRGWNQPQHFGDGTRLSIL.

The chain joins TRBV19 to TRBJ1-5; D not certain. CDR1 and CDR2 from the germline V gene are LNHDA and SQIVND (reference sequence). Trimming removed 7 bases from V and 12 bases from J, with 16 bases in between. The length of the CDR3 is 12 residues. CDR3 in DNA: TGTGCCAGTACCGCCATTAGAGGTCTCCAGCATTTT. It encodes CASTAIRGLQHF.

On this clone: Since the CDR3 does not end with the conserved phenylalanine or tryptophan, this likely comes from a read error. The DNA is left out, because the CDR3 cannot be placed on it with certainty; the CDR3 is given as TCRdb lists it. The genes are TRBV27 and TRBJ1-2. CDR1 and CDR2 (germline): MNHEY, SMNVEV (reference sequence). Inclusive of both ends, the CDR3 amounts to 10 amino acids. The CDR3 is CAITPTKGLS.

The chain uses TRBV29-1 and TRBJ1-2; TRBD1 might be the D (6 bases). Germline loops: CDR1 SQVTM, CDR2 ANQGSEA. V was trimmed by 4 bases and J by 5 bases, leaving 17 bases between them. The CDR3 sequence is 14 residues long. The CDR3 loop reads CSVVRDTGSYGYTF. CDR3 nucleotides: TGCAGCGTTGTAAGGGACACCGGCTCTTATGGCTACACCTTC.

This chain uses TRBV4-1 with TRBJ2-3, with 8 bases that match TRBD1. Germline V gives CDR1 MGHRA, CDR2 YSYEKL. CDR3 size: 15 residues. After removal of 4 bases from V and 5 bases from J, the junction contained 8 bases not matched to a gene. The CDR3 DNA reads as TGCGCCAGCAGCCCCCAAGGACAGGGCGGAGATACGCAGTATTTT. This sequence encodes CASSPQGQGGDTQYF.

In regard to this clone: This same CDR3 is encoded by further DNA sequences in the sample. This rearrangement joins TRBV6-5 to TRBJ1-2, with D possibly matching TRBD1 (6 bases). Trimming stripped 2 bases from V and 4 bases from J, with 11 bases between. CDR1 MNHEY and CDR2 SVGAGI come from the germline V gene. This CDR3 has 14 amino acids. As DNA, the CDR3 is TGTGCCAGCAGTTACGTGGCACAGGGCTATGGCTACACCTTC. This codes for CASSYVAQGYGYTF.

The genes are TRBV7-2 and TRBJ2-7; 10 bases match TRBD1. This CDR3 has 14 residues. Germline loops: CDR1 SGHTA, CDR2 FQGNSA. V lost 5 bases to trimming and J lost 5 bases; unmatched junction nucleotides: 6. The CDR3 loop is CASSGDRGLHEQYF. The CDR3 DNA sequence: TGTGCCAGCAGCGGTGACAGGGGGCTCCACGAGCAGTACTTC.

This sequence joins TRBV30 and TRBJ2-1; the match to TRBD2 covers 10 bases. With V trimmed by 4 bases and J by 9 bases, 9 bases remained unmatched. The germline V gene has CDR1 GTSNPN and CDR2 SVGIG (reference sequence). This CDR3 has 14 amino acids. The CDR3 region has the DNA TGTGCCTGGAACCAGCGGGGGGGATTGGGTGAGCAGTTCTTC. This translates into CAWNQRGGLGEQFF.

The rearrangement uses TRBV19 and TRBJ2-7, with 10 bases that match TRBD2. Germline V CDR1 and CDR2: LNHDA, SQIVND (reference sequence). The V segment lost 4 bases and the J segment 4 bases; nucleotides outside the gene matches: 7. This CDR3 contains 15 residues. The CDR3 DNA follows: TGTGCCAGTAGTACCTCTAGCGGGAGTGGTTACGAGCAGTACTTC. Protein: CASSTSSGSGYEQYF.

J is TRBJ1-5 and V is TRBV18; 9 nucleotides line up with TRBD1. The CDR3 runs 13 residues. In germline, CDR1 is KGHSH, CDR2 LQKENI. V lost 4 bases and J lost 5; bases outside the gene matches: 0. In DNA, the CDR3 is TGTGCCAGCTCACGGGACAGGGATCAGCCCCAGCATTTT. This translates into CASSRDRDQPQHF.

The chain uses TRBV2 and TRBJ2-1; 9 nucleotides line up with TRBD2. CDR1 SNHLY and CDR2 FYNNEI come from the germline V gene. V gave up 2 bases and J gave up 8 bases; unmatched junction bases: 7. The CDR3 extends over 15 amino acids. CDR3 DNA: TGTGCCAGCAGTGAAATTCTAGCGGGAAAGGATGAGCAGTTCTTC. It specifies CASSEILAGKDEQFF.

This chain connects TRBV2 to TRBJ2-5; 7 positions agree with TRBD1. The germline V gene has CDR1 SNHLY and CDR2 FYNNEI. With V trimmed by 7 bases and J by 0 bases, 8 bases remained unmatched. This CDR3 has 15 residues. CDR3 residues: CASIPGQEYQETQYF. CDR3 bases: TGTGCCAGCATACCAGGACAGGAGTACCAAGAGACCCAGTACTTC. Combining the CDR3 with reference TRBV2 and TRBJ2-5 gives the whole variable domain EPEVTQTPSHQVTQMGQEVILRCVPISNHLYFYWYRQILGQKVEFLVSFYNNEISEKSEIFDDQFSVERPDGSNFTLKIRSTKLEDSAMYFCASIPGQEYQETQYFGPGTRLLVL.

V and J are TRBV30 and TRBJ1-1; D is possibly TRBD1 (5 bases). V was trimmed by 5 bases and J by 6 bases, leaving 13 bases between them. Per germline, CDR1 GTSNPN and CDR2 SVGIG (reference sequence). This CDR3 has 12 residues. CDR3 in amino acids: CAWGSGVSEAFF. CDR3 sequence (DNA): TGTGCCTGGGGCTCGGGGGTGTCTGAAGCTTTCTTT. The whole variable domain, remainder taken from reference TRBV30 and TRBJ1-1, is SQTIHQWPATLVQPVGSPLSLECTVEGTSNPNLYWYRQAAGRGLQLLFYSVGIGQISSEVPQNLSASRPQDRQFILSSKKLLLSDSGFYLCAWGSGVSEAFFGQGTRLTVV.

This chain connects TRBV19 to TRBJ1-1; weak D call: TRBD1 (6 bases). CDR1 LNHDA and CDR2 SQIVND come from the germline V gene (reference sequence). CDR3 length: 15 residues. Trimming stripped 7 bases from V and 3 bases from J, with 18 bases between. The CDR3 DNA reads as TGTGCCAGTACCGACTGGGGGGGGCAGGACACTGAAGCTTTCTTT. It encodes CASTDWGGQDTEAFF. The full variable domain, its missing parts supplied by reference TRBV19 and TRBJ1-1, is DGGITQSPKYLFRKEGQNVTLSCEQNLNHDAMYWYRQDPGQGLRLIYYSQIVNDFQKGDIAEGYSVSREKKESFPLTVTSAQKNPTAFYLCASTDWGGQDTEAFFGQGTRLTVV.

The V and J genes are TRBV2 and TRBJ2-3; D is perhaps TRBD2 (6 bases). CDR3 length equals 15 residues. Per the germline V gene, CDR1 is SNHLY and CDR2 is FYNNEI. Trimming stripped 5 bases from V and 3 bases from J, with 15 bases between. The CDR3 here is CASSSAAEGTDTQYF. The CDR3, as DNA: TGTGCCAGCAGTTCCGCGGCGGAGGGAACAGATACGCAGTATTTT.

The rearrangement links TRBV6-5 to TRBJ1-1; 8 positions agree with TRBD1. Per the germline V gene, CDR1 is MNHEY and CDR2 is SVGAGI. This CDR3 region has 16 residues. Trimming removed 0 bases from V and 5 bases from J; junction bases left unmatched: 8. CDR3 residues: CASSYSTRGRVTEAFF. Here the CDR3 DNA reads TGTGCCAGCAGTTACTCGACCAGGGGGCGCGTTACTGAAGCTTTCTTT.